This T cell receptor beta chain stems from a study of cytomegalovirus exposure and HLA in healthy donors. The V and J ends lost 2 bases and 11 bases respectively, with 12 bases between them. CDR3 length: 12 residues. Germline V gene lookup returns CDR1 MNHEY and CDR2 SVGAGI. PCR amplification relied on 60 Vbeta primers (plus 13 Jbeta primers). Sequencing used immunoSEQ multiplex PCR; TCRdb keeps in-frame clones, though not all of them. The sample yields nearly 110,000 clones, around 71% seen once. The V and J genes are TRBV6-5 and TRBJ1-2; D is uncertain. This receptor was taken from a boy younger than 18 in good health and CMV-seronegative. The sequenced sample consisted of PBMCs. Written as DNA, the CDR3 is TGTGCCAGCAGTTACGGGCAGGCGAAATACACCTTC. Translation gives CASSYGQAKYTF.